The 22 T cell receptor beta chains below come from one sample, sequenced in a study of blood T cell repertoires in COVID-19. Measured with immunoSEQ multiplex PCR; TCRdb has only the in-frame clones, and not every one. The sample records some 270,000 clones, around 90% being singletons. Sequenced: PBMCs or T cells enriched from blood (not recorded which). These receptors were collected from a man in his forties or fifties who had been exposed to COVID-19.

The DNA of the CDR3 is TGTGCCAGCAGCCAAGTGGGAGGTCTCCGGTACTTC. Protein product: CASSQVGGLRYF. The chain couples TRBV3-1 (or the pseudogene TRBV3-2) to TRBJ2-7, with D maybe TRBD2 (6 bases). The V gene lost 1 base and the J gene lost 12 bases, with 13 bases spanning the gap. CDR1 and CDR2 (germline): LGHDT, YNNKEL (reference sequence). This CDR3 has 12 amino acids.

The CDR3 DNA reads as TGTGCCAGTAGTCAAGAGGGACAGAGCTCCTACGAGCAGTACTTC. Encoded protein: CASSQEGQSSYEQYF. The chain is built from TRBV19 and TRBJ2-7; 7 nucleotides line up with TRBD1. Germline CDR1 and CDR2: LNHDA and SQIVND (reference sequence). The V and J ends lost 5 bases and 0 bases, in that order; junction bases with no gene match: 7. This CDR3 is 15 amino acids long.

The rearrangement links TRBV5-1 to TRBJ2-2; 10 positions match TRBD2. The CDR3 is 15 residues long. Germline V gene data show CDR1 as SGHRS and CDR2 as YFSETQ. J gave up 5 bases and V 1 base, and 2 bases lay outside the gene matches. For the CDR3, the DNA is TGCGCCAGCAGCTTGTCGACTAGCGGGACCGGGGAGCTGTTTTTT. Amino acids: CASSLSTSGTGELFF.

In DNA form, the CDR3 reads TGTGCCAGCAGCTTAGCGGGGACAGTTAATGAAAAACTGTTTTTT. Amino acid sequence: CASSLAGTVNEKLFF. This chain connects TRBV7-9 to TRBJ1-4; 7 nucleotides align to TRBD1. Germline V gene lookup returns CDR1 SEHNR and CDR2 FQNEAQ (reference sequence). The V gene end was trimmed by 0 bases and the J gene end by 4 bases; junction bases not matched to a gene: 2. The CDR3 loop spans 15 amino acids.

The chain joins TRBV12-5 to TRBJ1-5, with TRBD1 matching over 12 bases. The germline V gene encodes CDR1 LGHNT and CDR2 FRNRAP. The CDR3 consists of 20 residues. V gave up 0 bases and J gave up 0 bases; unmatched junction bases: 9. The CDR3 reads CASGLVFWGQGAASNQPQHF. CDR3 DNA: TGTGCTAGTGGTTTGGTATTTTGGGGACAGGGGGCGGCTAGCAATCAGCCCCAGCATTTT.

V gene TRBV11-2 combines with J gene TRBJ2-3; D not certain. Germline V CDR1 and CDR2: SGHAT, FQNNGV. V lost 3 bases, J lost 3 bases, and 10 bases lay in between. This CDR3 spans 14 amino acids. This CDR3 is CASSLSPVTDTQYF. CDR3 DNA: TGTGCCAGCAGCTTGTCTCCAGTAACAGATACGCAGTATTTT.

V usage is TRBV18 and J usage is TRBJ1-4; D might be TRBD1 (5 bases). The germline V gene encodes CDR1 KGHSH and CDR2 LQKENI. The CDR3 has 15 residues. The V end lost 3 bases, the J end lost 3 bases, and 11 bases lay between the germline ends. The DNA for the CDR3 is TGTGCCAGCTCACCGGCAGGGCTGGCTAATGAAAAACTGTTTTTT. Protein sequence: CASSPAGLANEKLFF.

In this sample, this clone turned up once. This chain joins TRBV19 and TRBJ1-1; tentatively, D is TRBD1 (6 bases). There are 13 residues in the CDR3. Trimming left V 5 bases short and J 4 bases short, with 11 bases between. Germline V gene sequence: CDR1 LNHDA, CDR2 SQIVND (reference sequence). The CDR3 DNA reads as TGTGCCAGTAGTCCTGAGGACAGCACTGAAGCTTTCTTT. Amino acids: CASSPEDSTEAFF.

The CDR3 sequence is CASSYGTGDYGYTF. The CDR3 DNA is TGTGCCAGCAGCTACGGGACAGGGGACTATGGCTACACCTTC. V gene TRBV7-2 combines with J gene TRBJ1-2; 10 positions match TRBD1. The CDR3 sequence is 14 residues long. Germline loops: CDR1 SGHTA, CDR2 FQGNSA. The V segment lost 4 bases and the J segment 3 bases; nucleotides outside the gene matches: 2.

J is TRBJ1-4 and V is TRBV19; unclear D gene. V shed 6 bases and J shed 7 bases, with 12 bases lying between them. This CDR3 region has 13 residues. CDR1 and CDR2 (germline): LNHDA, SQIVND (reference sequence). The CDR3 reads CASRDFVGEKLFF. The CDR3 nucleotides are TGTGCCAGTAGGGACTTCGTTGGTGAAAAACTGTTTTTT.

The chain is built from TRBV13 and TRBJ2-7; TRBD2 aligns across 7 bases. V lost 5 bases, J lost 1 base, and 8 bases stayed unmatched. The CDR3 runs to 15 residues. Germline V gene lookup returns CDR1 PRHDT and CDR2 FYEKMQ (reference sequence). The CDR3 spells CASSPSRGGSYEQYF. In DNA, the CDR3 is TGTGCCAGCAGCCCCAGTCGGGGAGGGTCCTACGAGCAGTACTTC.

This sequence joins TRBV5-1 and TRBJ2-7; D is undetermined. In germline, CDR1 is SGHRS, CDR2 YFSETQ. This CDR3 spans 11 amino acids. Trimming pared 3 bases from V and 4 bases from J, leaving 5 bases between. The CDR3 spells CASSYRYEQYF. The CDR3 region has the DNA TGCGCCAGCAGCTACAGATACGAGCAGTACTTC.

The rearrangement links TRBV9 to TRBJ2-7, with 10 bases lining up with TRBD2. CDR3 length: 15 amino acids. The ends lost 2 bases at V and 3 bases at J; junction bases unmatched: 5. Germline V lookup: CDR1 SGDLS, CDR2 YYNGEE. The CDR3 protein is CASSVSGTSVYEQYF. The CDR3 nucleotides are TGTGCCAGCAGCGTCTCCGGGACTAGCGTCTACGAGCAGTACTTC.

The V gene is TRBV24-1, the J gene TRBJ1-2; D is possibly TRBD1 (6 bases). Per germline, CDR1 KGHDR and CDR2 SFDVKD. V lost 6 bases and J lost 8, with 15 bases in between. The CDR3 has 13 residues. In nucleotides, the CDR3 is TGTGCCACCAGTCAACAGGGAACGAGGGGCTACACCTTC. Protein: CATSQQGTRGYTF.

V usage is TRBV7-2 and J usage is TRBJ1-1, with D unclear. This CDR3 has 13 amino acids. Looked up from germline, CDR1 is SGHTA and CDR2 is FQGNSA. Trimming took off 3 bases at V and 0 bases at J, with 5 bases between the two ends. CDR3: CASSFLMNTEAFF. CDR3 nucleotides: TGTGCCAGCAGCTTTCTTATGAACACTGAAGCTTTCTTT. Combining the CDR3 with reference TRBV7-2 and TRBJ1-1 gives the whole variable domain GAGVSQSPSNKVTEKGKDVELRCDPISGHTALYWYRQSLGQGLEFLIYFQGNSAPDKSGLPSDRFSAERTGGSVSTLTIQRTQQEDSAVYLCASSFLMNTEAFFGQGTRLTVV.

The V and J genes are TRBV28 and TRBJ2-3; D may be TRBD1 (6 bases). Germline V lookup: CDR1 MDHEN, CDR2 SYDVKM. V lost 4 bases to trimming and J lost 2 bases, with 13 bases between them. This CDR3 comprises 15 residues. In DNA, the CDR3 is TGTGCCAGCAGTTCCCTTGGGGGCATCACAGATACGCAGTATTTT. It codes for CASSSLGGITDTQYF.

This clone was detected once. This rearrangement joins TRBV29-1 to TRBJ2-7; 14 nucleotides match TRBD2. Unmatched junction bases numbered 6, after V lost 6 bases and J lost 11 bases. Germline V gives CDR1 SQVTM, CDR2 ANQGSEA. The CDR3 contains 12 residues. The CDR3 is CSVGTSGGREYF. The CDR3 DNA reads TGCAGCGTGGGGACTAGCGGGGGTCGGGAGTACTTC.

This clone was seen only once. The V call is TRBV9, the J call TRBJ2-5; weak D call: TRBD1 (6 bases). CDR1 and CDR2 from the germline V gene are SGDLS and YYNGEE. Trimming stripped 0 bases from V and 1 base from J, with 10 bases between. CDR3 length: 15 amino acids. CDR3 nucleotide sequence: TGTGCCAGCAGCGTAGGGGGACAAATCCAAGAGACCCAGTACTTC. The encoded protein is CASSVGGQIQETQYF. Filled out from reference TRBV9 and TRBJ2-5, the complete variable domain reads DSGVTQTPKHLITATGQRVTLRCSPRSGDLSVYWYQQSLDQGLQFLIQYYNGEERAKGNILERFSAQQFPDLHSELNLSSLELGDSALYFCASSVGGQIQETQYFGPGTRLLVL.

The V gene is TRBV11-2, the J gene TRBJ2-3; 8 bases fit TRBD2. Per the germline V gene, CDR1 is SGHAT and CDR2 is FQNNGV. The length of the CDR3 is 13 residues. The V and J ends lost 1 base and 11 bases, in that order; junction bases with no gene match: 5. CDR3 protein: CASSLVPREGQYF. CDR3 nucleotides: TGTGCCAGCAGCTTAGTCCCCCGGGAGGGGCAGTATTTT.

V usage is TRBV18 and J usage is TRBJ2-1, with D unclear. The CDR3 is 15 amino acids. Germline V lookup: CDR1 KGHSH, CDR2 LQKENI. Trimming took 4 bases from V and 0 from J, leaving 10 bases between them. The CDR3 reads CASSQTESSYNEQFF. CDR3 nucleotide sequence: TGTGCCAGCTCACAGACTGAAAGCTCCTACAATGAGCAGTTCTTC.

There are a few counts of this clone. The chain couples TRBV4-1 to TRBJ2-4; D might be TRBD1 (5 bases). The germline V gene has CDR1 MGHRA and CDR2 YSYEKL. V lost 4 bases to trimming and J lost 0 bases, with 16 bases between them. The CDR3 consists of 17 residues. CDR3 loop: CASSPIGQKLAKNIQYF. The CDR3 DNA is TGCGCCAGCAGCCCTATAGGACAAAAACTAGCCAAAAACATTCAGTACTTC.

The genes are TRBV18 and TRBJ2-3; 12 bases line up with TRBD2. Trimming removed 8 bases from V and 2 bases from J; junction bases left unmatched: 8. Per germline, CDR1 KGHSH and CDR2 LQKENI. The CDR3 sequence is 16 residues long. The chain's CDR3 is CASGLAGPGITDTQYF. For the CDR3, the DNA is TGTGCCAGCGGACTAGCGGGACCCGGAATCACAGATACGCAGTATTTT. Full variable domain (outside the CDR3, taken from reference TRBV18 and TRBJ2-3): NAGVMQNPRHLVRRRGQEARLRCSPMKGHSHVYWYRQLPEEGLKFMVYLQKENIIDESGMPKERFSAEFPKEGPSILRIQQVVRGDSAAYFCASGLAGPGITDTQYFGPGTRLTVL.